The entry below describes one TCR beta chain. Antigen specificity is unknown. This sample's RNA came from whole unsorted tissue. CDR3 length equals 17 residues. Trimming removed 8 bases at V and 4 bases at J, with 25 bases between. Per the germline V gene, CDR1 is SNHLY and CDR2 is FYNNEI. Three rounds of nested PCR, following a modified ARM-PCR protocol, produced the TCRbeta library. TCRdb reprocessed the multiplex PCR reads with MiXCR, giving one entry per CDR3 protein. Of more than 85,000 distinct CDR3 sequences listed, around 80% were seen once; the top ten hold 37%. This specimen belongs to a study of tumor and adjacent non-tumor tissue in lung cancer. For the study at large: The patients, roughly 9 men and roughly 5 women, were roughly 30 to 80 with stage I to III disease. On average, productive TCRbeta reads reached about 4.17 million per sample.

General study findings and limits: Compared with tumor, normal lung showed significantly lower TCR diversity.

This TCR came from a woman aged 60-75 years with non-small cell lung cancer. This sequence joins TRBV2 and TRBJ2-3, with D maybe TRBD2 (6 bases). Sequencing input: lung tumor tissue. CDR3 region: CASQVMGGIIHSDTQYF. The CDR3 DNA reads TGTGCCAGCCAAGTGATGGGGGGAATTATTCATTCAGATACGCAGTATTTT.